Below, 26 T cell receptor beta chains from the same sample are listed, as sequenced in a study of Graves' ophthalmopathy and Graves' hyperthyroidism. RNA served as the template for amplifying TCR beta CDR3 regions. RT-PCR in the first round used HTBI primers; a second-round multiplex PCR followed. TCRdb reprocessed the multiplex PCR reads via MiXCR and lists one record per CDR3 protein. Of some 370,000 distinct CDR3 sequences in the sample, 15% to 20% were seen once. Sequenced input: peripheral blood. Receptor source: an adult woman with stable Graves' hyperthyroidism.

This clonotype occurred many times. Just one base apart from a much larger clone, this may be a read error. The CDR3 does not close with the conserved phenylalanine or tryptophan, likely indicating a read error. The V call is TRBV20-1, the J call TRBJ2-7; 9 nucleotides align to TRBD2. From germline, CDR1 is DFQATT and CDR2 SNEGSKA (reference sequence). V was pared by 5 bases and J by 4 bases, with 6 bases of the junction left unmatched. CDR3 length equals 13 residues. Written as DNA, the CDR3 is TGCAGTGCTGGAGGGGCGGGAGGGTACGAGCAGTACTTG. It encodes CSAGGAGGYEQYL.

The sample holds many counts of this clonotype. The genes are TRBV4-1 and TRBJ1-2; D is unclear. Deletions cut 2 bases from V and 6 bases from J, with 16 bases between. The CDR3 consists of 15 residues. The germline V gene has CDR1 MGHRA and CDR2 YSYEKL. Here the CDR3 DNA reads TGCGCCAGCAGCCAACTAGCGGCCTCACTAGATGGCTACACCTTC. Protein sequence: CASSQLAASLDGYTF.

Remarks on this clonotype: The junction shows a germline mismatch at one end, possibly a read error. The CDR3 here is CANSLGQGAFYGYTF. In nucleotides, the CDR3 is TGTGCCAACAGCTTAGGACAGGGGGCGTTCTATGGCTACACCTTC. V gene TRBV7-2 combines with J gene TRBJ1-2; 11 positions match TRBD1. Germline V gene sequence: CDR1 SGHTA, CDR2 FQGNSA. The CDR3 contains 15 residues.

This clonotype was counted many times. One end of the junction fails to match germline, which may point to a read error. The chain carries TRBV6-1 and TRBJ2-2, with D uncertain. CDR3 length equals 14 residues. Looked up from germline, CDR1 is MNHNS and CDR2 is SASEGT. The CDR3 nucleotides are TGTGCCAGCAGTGTCAGCGCGAACACCAGGGAGCTGTTTTTT. The encoded protein is CASSVSANTRELFF.

This clonotype has ten or more counts. V and J are TRBV4-1 and TRBJ1-1; TRBD1 agrees at 7 bases. V was clipped by 0 bases and J by 4 bases; unmatched bases: 5. Germline V CDR1 and CDR2: MGHRA, YSYEKL. This CDR3 region has 15 residues. In DNA form, the CDR3 reads TGCGCCAGCAGCCAAGAGGCAGGGGGAGGCACTGAAGCTTTCTTT. Translation gives CASSQEAGGGTEAFF.

This clonotype occurred many times. The V and J genes are TRBV28 and TRBJ2-7; 9 bases line up with TRBD1. The CDR3 is 13 residues long. Germline lookup yields CDR1 MDHEN and CDR2 SYDVKM. V shed 5 bases and J 5 bases; nucleotides not matched to a gene: 4. The CDR3: CASSRQGVNEQYF. The CDR3 DNA reads TGTGCCAGCAGTCGACAGGGGGTTAACGAGCAGTACTTC.

This clonotype was detected many times. The chain is built from TRBV6-5 and TRBJ1-1; D might be TRBD1 (5 bases). This CDR3 is 16 amino acids long. V gave up 2 bases and J gave up 3 bases, with 16 bases separating them. The germline CDR1 and CDR2 sequences are MNHEY and SVGAGI. This chain's CDR3 is CASSYGRSRGDTEAFF. As DNA, the CDR3 is TGTGCCAGCAGTTACGGGAGGTCCCGGGGGGACACTGAAGCTTTCTTT.

Worth noting for this clonotype: The CDR3 does not close with the conserved phenylalanine or tryptophan, likely indicating a read error. The chain couples TRBV12-3 or TRBV12-4 to TRBJ2-7; TRBD1 might be the D (6 bases). V lost 6 bases and J 3 bases, leaving 12 bases between the germline ends. CDR3 length: 13 amino acids. As DNA, the CDR3 is TGTGCCAGCAGGCGGACAGCGCACTACGAGCAGTACTAC. Protein sequence: CASRRTAHYEQYY.

This clonotype was recorded at least ten times. The genes are TRBV7-9 and TRBJ2-7; the D is unclear. Looked up from germline, CDR1 is SEHNR and CDR2 is FQNEAQ (reference sequence). This CDR3 is 12 amino acids long. The V end was cut by 4 bases, the J end by 3 bases, with 7 bases between. The CDR3 DNA is TGTGCCAGCAGCTCGGACGGCTACGAGCAGTACTTC. It yields the protein CASSSDGYEQYF.

This clonotype showed up just a few times. J is TRBJ1-1 and V is TRBV28; TRBD1 is a possible D gene (5 bases). The V end was cut by 5 bases, the J end by 4 bases, with 14 bases between. The CDR3 length is 14 residues. In germline, CDR1 is MDHEN, CDR2 SYDVKM. CDR3 bases: TGTGCCAGCAGTATCCCGGGGGATGGCACTGAAGCTTTCTTT. This gives the protein CASSIPGDGTEAFF. The full variable domain, rest sourced from reference TRBV28 and TRBJ1-1, is DVKVTQSSRYLVKRTGEKVFLECVQDMDHENMFWYRQDPGLGLRLIYFSYDVKMKEKGDIPEGYSVSREKKERFSLILESASTNQTSMYLCASSIPGDGTEAFFGQGTRLTVV.

This clonotype was seen more than once but under ten times. Given the absence of the conserved phenylalanine or tryptophan at the CDR3 end, a read error is likely. The rearrangement links TRBV28 to TRBJ1-5; TRBD1 aligns across 8 bases. V shed 5 bases and J 6 bases; nucleotides not matched to a gene: 6. This CDR3 comprises 14 residues. The germline V gene has CDR1 MDHEN and CDR2 SYDVKM. DNA of the CDR3: TGTGCCAGCAGTCGCACAGGGGGACTTCAGCCCCAGCATCTT. Encoded protein: CASSRTGGLQPQHL.

About this clonotype itself: Mismatch with germline at one junction end may stem from a read error. The chain joins TRBV2 to TRBJ2-5; 11 bases map to TRBD2. Germline V gene lookup returns CDR1 SNHLY and CDR2 FYNNEI. This CDR3 is built from 16 residues. In nucleotides, the CDR3 is TGTGCCAGCAGTGACCACAGACTAGCGGGATTGGAGACCAAGTACTTC. The encoded protein is CASSDHRLAGLETKYF. Variable domain in full (rest from reference TRBV2 and TRBJ2-5): EPEVTQTPSHQVTQMGQEVILRCVPISNHLYFYWYRQILGQKVEFLVSFYNNEISEKSEIFDDQFSVERPDGSNFTLKIRSTKLEDSAMYFCASSDHRLAGLETKYFGPGTRLLVL.

This clonotype was detected many times. This sequence joins TRBV4-2 and TRBJ2-6, with unresolved D. V lost 0 bases to trimming and J lost 0 bases, with 15 bases between them. The CDR3 is made up of 19 amino acids. Germline loops: CDR1 LGHNA, CDR2 YNFKEQ. CDR3 sequence: CASSQDGNNYYSGANVLTF. As DNA, the CDR3 is TGTGCCAGCAGCCAAGATGGGAACAACTACTACTCTGGGGCCAACGTCCTGACTTTC.

The sample holds one count of this clonotype. The V gene is TRBV6-1, the J gene TRBJ2-7; TRBD1 matches 9 bases. V trimming: 6 bases; J trimming: 5 bases; junction bases outside the gene matches: 11. The germline CDR1 and CDR2 sequences are MNHNS and SASEGT. The CDR3 length is 15 residues. DNA of the CDR3: TGTGCCAGCAGCAAATCCGGGACAGGGAGTCACGAGCAGTACTTC. The encoded protein is CASSKSGTGSHEQYF.

This clonotype was detected ten times or more. The chain carries TRBV4-1 and TRBJ1-1, with D possibly being TRBD1 (6 bases). This CDR3 region has 14 residues. The germline CDR1 and CDR2 sequences are MGHRA and YSYEKL. Trimming removed 2 bases from V and 1 base from J, with 8 bases in between. CDR3 sequence reads: CASSQRGGNTEAFF. DNA for the CDR3: TGCGCCAGCAGCCAACGAGGGGGGAACACTGAAGCTTTCTTT.

This clonotype was found many times. The V gene is TRBV10-2, the J gene TRBJ1-1; D remains unclear. Germline loops: CDR1 WSHSY, CDR2 SAAADI. This CDR3 region has 12 residues. V was clipped by 8 bases and J by 0 bases, with 7 bases between them. The CDR3, as DNA: TGCGCCAGCCAACACCTGAACACTGAAGCTTTCTTT. Translation gives CASQHLNTEAFF.

The chain recombines TRBV28 with TRBJ2-7, with 11 positions matching TRBD1. V lost 5 bases to trimming and J lost 3 bases; unmatched junction nucleotides: 9. Germline V gives CDR1 MDHEN, CDR2 SYDVKM. The CDR3 is made up of 16 amino acids. The CDR3 loop reads CASSPHGQGAGYEQYF. DNA for the CDR3: TGTGCCAGCAGTCCGCACGGACAGGGGGCCGGCTACGAGCAGTACTTC.

This clonotype was picked up many times. J is TRBJ2-5 and V is TRBV6-5, with D unclear. The CDR3 totals 15 residues. V dropped 4 bases and J dropped 1 base, with 13 bases sitting between them. CDR1 and CDR2 from the germline V gene are MNHEY and SVGAGI. CDR3: CASSSPSGGQETQYF. Written as DNA, the CDR3 is TGTGCCAGCAGTTCCCCATCGGGCGGCCAAGAGACCCAGTACTTC.

This clonotype was counted many times. This chain uses TRBV4-1 with TRBJ2-5, with 11 bases lining up with TRBD2. CDR1 is MGHRA and CDR2 is YSYEKL in the germline V gene. The CDR3 runs to 17 residues. The V gene end was trimmed by 4 bases and the J gene end by 7 bases; junction bases not matched to a gene: 14. The CDR3 reads CASSLMAGTSGSRTQYF. CDR3 nucleotides: TGCGCCAGCAGCCTCATGGCCGGGACTAGCGGCTCAAGGACCCAGTACTTC.

Ten or more counts support this clonotype. V is TRBV12-3 or TRBV12-4 and J is TRBJ2-7, with 10 bases lining up with TRBD2. Trimming took 6 bases from V and 5 from J; bases not matched to a gene: 10. The CDR3 loop spans 15 amino acids. CDR3 sequence (DNA): TGTGCCAGCAGCTGGGGGCTAGCGGGAGCCGACGAGCAGTACTTC. Translating it yields CASSWGLAGADEQYF.

V gene TRBV10-3 combines with J gene TRBJ1-2; the D gene is possibly TRBD1 (5 bases). CDR3 length equals 17 residues. Germline CDR1 ENHRY, CDR2 SYGVKD. The V end lost 4 bases, the J end lost 5 bases, and 23 bases lay between the germline ends. CDR3 nucleotides: TGTGCCATCAGTGCCCGTGGGGATCCCAGTGAGGGGTATGGCTACACCTTC. Amino acid sequence: CAISARGDPSEGYGYTF.

This clonotype was observed at least ten times. Since a much larger clone is just one base distant, this may be a read error. The rearrangement links TRBV27 to TRBJ1-5; D might be TRBD1 (6 bases). The ends were cut back, 3 bases at V and 0 bases at J, with 9 bases in the middle. The CDR3 runs 15 residues. The germline gives CDR1 MNHEY, CDR2 SMNVEV (reference sequence). CDR3 residues: CASSFGGFSNQPQHF. The DNA of the CDR3 is TGTGCCAGCAGTTTCGGGGGCTTTAGCAATCAGCCCCAGCATTTT.

This clonotype appeared many times. V is TRBV11-2 and J is TRBJ2-7; no clear D. Trimming left V 2 bases short and J 3 bases short, with 8 bases between. Germline V CDR1 and CDR2: SGHAT, FQNNGV. The CDR3 spans 13 residues. CDR3 sequence: CASSLQLVYEQYF. DNA for the CDR3: TGTGCCAGCAGCTTACAGTTGGTCTACGAGCAGTACTTC.

Many counts were recorded for this clonotype. V usage is TRBV9 and J usage is TRBJ1-1, with 8 bases identical to TRBD1. This CDR3 is 15 amino acids long. The germline V gene encodes CDR1 SGDLS and CDR2 YYNGEE. The J segment lost 1 base and the V segment lost 1 base, leaving 3 bases of the junction unmatched. CDR3 nucleotide sequence: TGTGCCAGCAGCGTATACGGGACAGGGAACACTGAAGCTTTCTTT. Translated, it gives CASSVYGTGNTEAFF.

This clonotype was counted a few times. This chain links TRBV12-5 with TRBJ2-7; 11 positions agree with TRBD2. CDR3 length: 15 residues. Germline lookup yields CDR1 LGHNT and CDR2 FRNRAP. J gave up 2 bases and V 1 base, and 1 base lay outside the gene matches. This chain's CDR3 is CASGLGLAGTYEQYF. The CDR3 nucleotides read TGTGCTAGTGGTTTGGGACTAGCGGGAACCTACGAGCAGTACTTC.

This clonotype showed up many times. J is TRBJ2-6 and V is TRBV29-1; TRBD1 aligns across 7 bases. V trimming: 1 base; J trimming: 1 base; junction bases outside the gene matches: 4. This CDR3 region has 16 residues. Germline values: CDR1 SQVTM, CDR2 ANQGSEA. The CDR3 spells CSVEGQGTSGANVLTF. CDR3 coding DNA: TGCAGCGTTGAAGGACAGGGAACATCTGGGGCCAACGTCCTGACTTTC.